The 27 T cell receptor beta chains below all came from one sample that was sequenced in a study of patients and donors after allogeneic stem cell transplantation (dated by TCRdb to about 2020). The library came from RT-PCR. Sequencing relied on a NextSeq 550. TCRdb reran the public reads through fastp at Q25 and MiXCR, keeping productive beta chains. For every CDR3 protein sequence, its rows merge into one entry that carries the most common genes and DNA. The sample records 410,000 or so distinct CDR3 sequences, approximately 16% of which are singletons. The top ten clonotypes cover around 7.9% of the sample. What was sequenced was blood, either unsorted or a sorted T cell fraction (not recorded which). The receptors shown here come from a human donor who was either an allogeneic HSCT recipient or a stem cell or donor lymphocyte infusion donor (not recorded which). It is not recorded whose cells these are; they may come from a transplant donor.

The gene calls are TRBV5-1 and TRBJ2-7; 10 bases match TRBD2. V trimming: 4 bases; J trimming: 5 bases; junction bases outside the gene matches: 9. The germline gives CDR1 SGHRS, CDR2 YFSETQ. The CDR3 has 15 amino acids. The CDR3 nucleotides are TGCGCCAGCAGCCGGGACCTAGCGGGAGACCACGAGCAGTACTTC. Translation gives CASSRDLAGDHEQYF.

There are many counts of this clonotype. The chain combines TRBV11-2 with TRBJ1-1; D remains unclear. CDR1 is SGHAT, CDR2 FQNNGV, per germline. The CDR3 sequence is 13 residues long. V shed 6 bases and J shed 5 bases, with 13 bases lying between them. CDR3 nucleotide sequence: TGTGCCAGCAGTCCCGAAAGGCTAACTGAAGCTTTCTTT. Encoded protein: CASSPERLTEAFF.

This sequence joins TRBV29-1 and TRBJ2-2, with TRBD1 identical over 7 bases. CDR1 SQVTM and CDR2 ANQGSEA come from the germline V gene. After removal of 5 bases from V and 6 bases from J, the junction contained 6 bases not matched to a gene. This CDR3 has 13 amino acids. The CDR3 loop reads CSVRTGWAGELFF. The DNA of the CDR3 is TGCAGCGTTCGGACAGGTTGGGCCGGGGAGCTGTTTTTT.

The J gene is TRBJ2-7, the V gene TRBV11-2; 7 nucleotides align to TRBD1. The CDR3 is made up of 15 amino acids. V lost 0 bases, J lost 8 bases, and 10 bases stayed unmatched. Germline values: CDR1 SGHAT, CDR2 FQNNGV. The CDR3 sequence: CASSLDPETGWKQYF. The CDR3 nucleotides read TGTGCCAGCAGCTTAGATCCGGAGACAGGGTGGAAGCAGTACTTC. Looking up the rest from reference TRBV11-2 and TRBJ2-7 gives the full variable domain: EAGVAQSPRYKIIEKRQSVAFWCNPISGHATLYWYQQILGQGPKLLIQFQNNGVVDDSQLPKDRFSAERLKGVDSTLKIQPAKLEDSAVYLCASSLDPETGWKQYFGPGTRLTVT.

This clonotype was recorded many times. The rearrangement links TRBV6-6 to TRBJ1-5, with D maybe TRBD1 (6 bases). The CDR3 loop spans 13 amino acids. The ends were cut back, 2 bases at V and 6 bases at J, with 8 bases in the middle. Germline assignment: CDR1 MNHNY and CDR2 SVGAGI (reference sequence). The CDR3 protein is CASSYEGGQPQHF. CDR3 nucleotides: TGTGCCAGCAGTTACGAGGGGGGTCAGCCCCAGCATTTT.

The V gene is TRBV11-1, the J gene TRBJ2-1, with D maybe TRBD2 (7 bases). The CDR3 has 18 amino acids. Trimming took 2 bases from V and 0 from J, leaving 17 bases between them. Per the germline V gene, CDR1 is SGHAT and CDR2 is FQDESV (reference sequence). CDR3 nucleotide sequence: TGTGCCAGCAGCTTATGGGGGGGGGGACAAAGCTCCTACAATGAGCAGTTCTTC. Its translation is CASSLWGGGQSSYNEQFF.

This clonotype was observed at least ten times. V and J are TRBV11-3 and TRBJ1-2; 9 nucleotides align to TRBD1. The germline CDR1 and CDR2 sequences are SGHNT and YENEEA. There are 13 residues in the CDR3. The junction had 0 bases not matched to a gene; V was cut back by 1 base and J by 6 bases. This CDR3 is CASSLGQGDGYTF. CDR3 in DNA: TGTGCCAGCAGCTTAGGACAGGGGGATGGCTACACCTTC.

This clonotype has more than one count but fewer than ten. The chain couples TRBV18 to TRBJ2-3; a possible D gene is TRBD1 (5 bases). This CDR3 is 17 amino acids long. Trimming cost V 0 bases and J 0 bases, with 13 bases left between them. The germline V gene encodes CDR1 KGHSH and CDR2 LQKENI. The CDR3 DNA reads TGTGCCAGCTCACCACCGGTAGGGGCCGAAAGCACAGATACGCAGTATTTT. Its translation is CASSPPVGAESTDTQYF.

The chain couples TRBV11-2 to TRBJ2-3; either TRBD1 or TRBD2 may fit D (5 bases each). V lost 2 bases and J lost 6, with 12 bases in between. The CDR3 is made up of 14 amino acids. Germline loops: CDR1 SGHAT, CDR2 FQNNGV. As DNA, the CDR3 is TGTGCCAGCAGCTTATTCGGGGACCCTGATACGCAGTATTTT. Residues: CASSLFGDPDTQYF.

This clonotype has a handful of counts. The gene calls are TRBV6-2 or TRBV6-3 and TRBJ2-7; 9 bases align to TRBD1. Germline CDR1 MNHEY, CDR2 SVGEGT. The CDR3 runs 15 residues. V gave up 7 bases and J gave up 4 bases; unmatched junction bases: 11. CDR3 loop: CASTPPGTGKYEQYF. The CDR3 nucleotides are TGTGCCAGCACCCCCCCAGGGACAGGGAAGTACGAGCAGTACTTC.

This clonotype was seen a handful of times. The chain employs TRBV27 and TRBJ2-1, with 12 nucleotides matching TRBD2. CDR1 is MNHEY and CDR2 is SMNVEV in the germline V gene (reference sequence). There are 15 residues in the CDR3. The V segment lost 4 bases and the J segment 6 bases; nucleotides outside the gene matches: 4. The chain's CDR3 is CASSSSGRGSNEQFF. DNA of the CDR3: TGTGCCAGCAGTTCTAGCGGGAGGGGGAGCAATGAGCAGTTCTTC.

This clonotype has more than one count but fewer than ten. The chain employs TRBV7-2 and TRBJ2-1; TRBD2 matches at 11 bases. This CDR3 has 15 amino acids. The germline V gene has CDR1 SGHTA and CDR2 FQGNSA. V was clipped by 2 bases and J by 12 bases; unmatched bases: 9. The CDR3 DNA sequence: TGTGCCAGCAGCTTACCTAGCGGGGGGATGTCCCCGCAGTTCTTC. The encoded protein is CASSLPSGGMSPQFF.

This clonotype was counted many times. The chain employs TRBV5-1 and TRBJ2-7; a possible D gene is TRBD1 (5 bases). This CDR3 is 14 amino acids long. Germline CDR1 is SGHRS and CDR2 is YFSETQ. Trimming pared 1 base from V and 3 bases from J, leaving 11 bases between. As DNA, the CDR3 is TGCGCCAGCAGCTTGTTCCAGGGATACTACGAGCAGTACTTC. This gives the protein CASSLFQGYYEQYF.

J is TRBJ2-7 and V is TRBV5-1; D unclear. Deletions cut 1 base from V and 7 bases from J, with 9 bases between. The length of the CDR3 is 12 residues. From germline, CDR1 is SGHRS and CDR2 YFSETQ. The CDR3 DNA follows: TGCGCCAGCAGCTTGACTTCCTTGGAGCAGTACTTC. It translates to CASSLTSLEQYF.

V usage is TRBV3-1 and J usage is TRBJ2-7, with no clear D. Germline V CDR1 and CDR2: LGHDT, YNNKEL (reference sequence). CDR3 length equals 15 residues. V gave up 3 bases and J gave up 0 bases, with 12 bases separating them. For the CDR3, the DNA is TGTGCCAGCAGCCATGGCAGAGAGGACTCCTACGAGCAGTACTTC. Residues: CASSHGREDSYEQYF.

In its sample, this clonotype was seen a few times. V and J are TRBV2 and TRBJ2-7, with D perhaps matching TRBD1 or TRBD2 (5 bases each). The germline CDR1 and CDR2 sequences are SNHLY and FYNNEI. Trimming shortened V by 4 bases and J by 3 bases, and 13 bases separated the two germline ends. The CDR3 length is 14 residues. CDR3 sequence (DNA): TGTGCCAGCAGTGTTGAGGGGTCTTTCTACGAGCAGTACTTC. It is translated as CASSVEGSFYEQYF.

V gene TRBV10-3 combines with J gene TRBJ2-3; D unresolved. The V gene's germline CDR1 is ENHRY and CDR2 SYGVKD. V lost 6 bases and J 1 base, leaving 2 bases between the germline ends. This CDR3 has 11 residues. The chain's CDR3 is CAIRGTDTQYF. The CDR3, as DNA: TGTGCCATCAGAGGCACAGATACGCAGTATTTT.

The rearrangement joins TRBV5-6 to TRBJ2-7; 12 nucleotides match TRBD1. This CDR3 has 15 amino acids. The V segment lost 0 bases and the J segment 5 bases; nucleotides outside the gene matches: 3. Germline CDR1 SGHDT, CDR2 YYEEEE. The CDR3 reads CASSLVGQGADEQYF. The CDR3 bases are TGTGCCAGCAGCTTGGTGGGACAGGGGGCTGACGAGCAGTACTTC.

This clonotype appeared a few times. J is TRBJ2-7 and V is TRBV12-3 or TRBV12-4, with unresolved D. The ends were cut back, 2 bases at V and 1 base at J, with 9 bases in the middle. The CDR3 totals 14 residues. The CDR3 bases are TGTGCCAGCAGTTTACTAGGAACATCCTACGAGCAGTACTTC. The encoded protein is CASSLLGTSYEQYF.

The rearrangement links TRBV7-2 to TRBJ2-7, with D unresolved. The germline V and J ends were trimmed by 5 bases and 2 bases, with 10 bases remaining between them. CDR1 SGHTA and CDR2 FQGNSA come from the germline V gene. The CDR3 contains 13 residues. This CDR3 reads CASSIGQTYEQYF. The CDR3 DNA reads TGTGCCAGCAGCATAGGGCAGACCTACGAGCAGTACTTC. The whole variable domain, filled in from reference TRBV7-2 and TRBJ2-7, reads GAGVSQSPSNKVTEKGKDVELRCDPISGHTALYWYRQSLGQGLEFLIYFQGNSAPDKSGLPSDRFSAERTGGSVSTLTIQRTQQEDSAVYLCASSIGQTYEQYFGPGTRLTVT.

This clonotype was seen repeatedly, ten times or more. J is TRBJ2-3 and V is TRBV20-1, with D possibly being TRBD2 (5 bases). CDR1 is DFQATT and CDR2 is SNEGSKA in the germline V gene (reference sequence). With 3 bases removed from V and 2 bases from J, the gap between germline ends came to 15 bases. The CDR3 contains 15 residues. CDR3 DNA: TGCAGTGCTAGCCCTCGGACTGCCTACACAGATACGCAGTATTTT. This gives the protein CSASPRTAYTDTQYF.

The sample holds a few counts of this clonotype. The chain links TRBV11-2 to TRBJ2-3; 9 bases match TRBD2. The germline CDR1 and CDR2 sequences are SGHAT and FQNNGV. The junction had 3 bases not matched to a gene; V was cut back by 2 bases and J by 3 bases. This CDR3 region has 15 residues. In DNA form, the CDR3 reads TGTGCCAGCAGCTTAAGCGGGGGGCAGACAGATACGCAGTATTTT. Amino acids: CASSLSGGQTDTQYF.

As concerns this clonotype: A much larger clone lies one base from this, so it may be a read error. This sequence joins TRBV18 and TRBJ2-2; D uncertain. This CDR3 region has 14 residues. Germline CDR1 is KGHSH and CDR2 is LQKENI. The CDR3 protein is CACSPLGHTGELFF. For the CDR3, the DNA is TGTGCCTGCTCACCACTCGGACACACCGGGGAGCTGTTTTTT.

This clonotype was seen only a few times. This rearrangement joins TRBV29-1 to TRBJ2-4, with D possibly being TRBD1 (7 bases). Germline assignment: CDR1 SQVTM and CDR2 ANQGSEA. The V and J ends lost 1 base and 7 bases respectively, with 17 bases between them. This CDR3 comprises 15 residues. CDR3 DNA: TGCAGCGTTGAAGCGATGGAGGGGGCGTCGAACATTCAGTACTTC. The encoded protein is CSVEAMEGASNIQYF.

This clonotype has only a few counts. This CDR3 reads CASSFRGRRGYTF. CDR3 DNA: TGTGCCAGCAGCTTTAGGGGGCGTAGAGGCTACACCTTC. The chain is built from TRBV11-3 and TRBJ1-2; 7 positions match TRBD1. The CDR3 loop spans 13 amino acids. Germline V gives CDR1 SGHNT, CDR2 YENEEA. Trimming at V came to 3 bases and at J to 8 bases, leaving 6 bases not matched to a gene.

The V and J genes are TRBV6-2 or TRBV6-3 and TRBJ1-1, with 9 bases matching TRBD1. Looked up from germline, CDR1 is MNHEY and CDR2 is SVGEGT. This CDR3 contains 15 residues. V lost 5 bases to trimming and J lost 3 bases; unmatched junction nucleotides: 7. The CDR3 is CASSPLRDRDTEAFF. For the CDR3, the DNA is TGTGCCAGCAGTCCACTCCGGGACAGGGACACTGAAGCTTTCTTT.

This chain joins TRBV2 and TRBJ2-7; TRBD1 aligns across 8 bases. The CDR3 sequence is 16 residues long. Unmatched junction bases numbered 13, after V lost 7 bases and J lost 2 bases. From germline, CDR1 is SNHLY and CDR2 FYNNEI. The CDR3 loop is CASNPYRRTGTYEQYF. Here the CDR3 DNA reads TGTGCCAGCAATCCCTATAGAAGGACAGGGACCTACGAGCAGTACTTC. The variable domain in full, with the rest retrieved from reference TRBV2 and TRBJ2-7, is EPEVTQTPSHQVTQMGQEVILRCVPISNHLYFYWYRQILGQKVEFLVSFYNNEISEKSEIFDDQFSVERPDGSNFTLKIRSTKLEDSAMYFCASNPYRRTGTYEQYFGPGTRLTVT.